This TCR beta chain was recorded in a study of blood T cell repertoires in COVID-19. CDR1 LGHDT and CDR2 YNNKEL come from the germline V gene (reference sequence). This CDR3 has 14 amino acids. V lost 5 bases to trimming and J lost 10 bases, with 15 bases between them. In the authors' workflow: For nucleated cells, counts were estimated from reference gene primer amplification. This table comes from immunoSEQ multiplex PCR, and its TCRdb copy is limited to in-frame clones, with some not included. The DNA gave D and trimming, while V, J and clone size come from that table. The sample yields approximately 440,000 clones, about nine tenths seen once. This clone appeared a few times.

The V and J genes are TRBV3-1 (or the pseudogene TRBV3-2) and TRBJ1-6, with TRBD1 as a possible D gene (5 bases). Input material: PBMCs or T cells enriched from blood (not recorded which). The TCR originated in a woman younger than 30 who had recovered from COVID-19. CDR3 bases: TGTGCCAGCAGCGGGGGGGGAGGGAGCTCACCCCTCCACTTT. It is translated as CASSGGGGSSPLHF.